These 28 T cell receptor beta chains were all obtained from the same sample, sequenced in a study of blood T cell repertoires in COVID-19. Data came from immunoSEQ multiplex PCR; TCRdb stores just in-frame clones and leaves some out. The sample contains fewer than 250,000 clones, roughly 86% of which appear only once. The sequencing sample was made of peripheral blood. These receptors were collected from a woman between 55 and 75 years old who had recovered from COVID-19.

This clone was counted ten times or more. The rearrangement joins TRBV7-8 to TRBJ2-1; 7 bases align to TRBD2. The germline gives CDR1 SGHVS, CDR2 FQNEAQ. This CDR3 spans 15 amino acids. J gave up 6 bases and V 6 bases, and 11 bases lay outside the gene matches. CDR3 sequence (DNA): TGTGCCAGCAGTCCCGTTGGGGGGGGTGGCAATGAGCAGTTCTTC. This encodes CASSPVGGGGNEQFF.

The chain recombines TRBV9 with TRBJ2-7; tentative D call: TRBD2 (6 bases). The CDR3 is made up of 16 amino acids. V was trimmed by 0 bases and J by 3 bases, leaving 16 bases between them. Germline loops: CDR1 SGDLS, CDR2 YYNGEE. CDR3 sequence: CASSVGAGRLYYEQYF. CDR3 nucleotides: TGTGCCAGCAGCGTAGGGGCAGGGAGGCTCTACTACGAGCAGTACTTC. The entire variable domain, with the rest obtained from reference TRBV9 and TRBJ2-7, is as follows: DSGVTQTPKHLITATGQRVTLRCSPRSGDLSVYWYQQSLDQGLQFLIQYYNGEERAKGNILERFSAQQFPDLHSELNLSSLELGDSALYFCASSVGAGRLYYEQYFGPGTRLTVT.

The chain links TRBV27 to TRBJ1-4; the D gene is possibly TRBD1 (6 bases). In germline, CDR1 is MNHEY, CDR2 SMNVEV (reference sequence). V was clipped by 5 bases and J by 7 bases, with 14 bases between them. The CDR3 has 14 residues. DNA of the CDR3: TGTGCCAGCAGTCCACAGGGTGGTGGTGAAAAACTGTTTTTT. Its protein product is CASSPQGGGEKLFF. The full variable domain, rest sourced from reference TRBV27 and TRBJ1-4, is EAQVTQNPRYLITVTGKKLTVTCSQNMNHEYMSWYRQDPGLGLRQIYYSMNVEVTDKGDVPEGYKVSRKEKRNFPLILESPSPNQTSLYFCASSPQGGGEKLFFGSGTQLSVL.

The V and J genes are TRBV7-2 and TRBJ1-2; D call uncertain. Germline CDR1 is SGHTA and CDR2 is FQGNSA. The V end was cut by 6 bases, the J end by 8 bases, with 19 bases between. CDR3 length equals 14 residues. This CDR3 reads CASSFPADLNGYTF. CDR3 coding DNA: TGTGCCAGCAGTTTCCCTGCGGACTTGAACGGCTACACCTTC.

CDR3: CASTPSGAGELFF. DNA of the CDR3: TGTGCCAGCACCCCCTCAGGGGCCGGGGAGCTGTTTTTT. J is TRBJ2-2 and V is TRBV7-3; possible D gene TRBD1, 6 bases. Germline CDR1 reads SGHTA; CDR2 reads FQGTGA. The V and J ends lost 7 bases and 6 bases respectively, with 12 bases between them. The CDR3 extends over 13 amino acids.

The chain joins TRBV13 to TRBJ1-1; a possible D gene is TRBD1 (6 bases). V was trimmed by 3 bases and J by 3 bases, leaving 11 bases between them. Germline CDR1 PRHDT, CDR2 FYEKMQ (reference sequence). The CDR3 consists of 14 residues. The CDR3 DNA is TGTGCCAGCAGCTTCGACAGGTACTACACTGAAGCTTTCTTT. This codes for CASSFDRYYTEAFF.

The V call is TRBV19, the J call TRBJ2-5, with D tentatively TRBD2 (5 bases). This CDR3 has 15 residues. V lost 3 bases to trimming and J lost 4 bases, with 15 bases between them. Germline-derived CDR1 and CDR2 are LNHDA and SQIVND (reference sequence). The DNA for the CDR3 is TGTGCCAGTAGTATGCGGCTAGCCCTCCTAGAGACCCAGTACTTC. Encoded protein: CASSMRLALLETQYF.

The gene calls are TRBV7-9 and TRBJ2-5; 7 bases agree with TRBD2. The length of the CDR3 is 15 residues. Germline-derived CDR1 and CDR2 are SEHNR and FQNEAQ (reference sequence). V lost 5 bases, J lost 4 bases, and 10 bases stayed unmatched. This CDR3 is CASSPPGAGLETQYF. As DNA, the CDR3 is TGTGCCAGCAGCCCCCCGGGAGCGGGGTTAGAGACCCAGTACTTC.

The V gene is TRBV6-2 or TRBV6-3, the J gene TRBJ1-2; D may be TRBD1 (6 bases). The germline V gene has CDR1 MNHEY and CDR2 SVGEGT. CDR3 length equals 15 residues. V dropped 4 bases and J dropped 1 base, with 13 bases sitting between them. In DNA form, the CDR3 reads TGTGCCAGCAGTTCGTTGGGACAAAATAACTATGGCTACACCTTC. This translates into CASSSLGQNNYGYTF.

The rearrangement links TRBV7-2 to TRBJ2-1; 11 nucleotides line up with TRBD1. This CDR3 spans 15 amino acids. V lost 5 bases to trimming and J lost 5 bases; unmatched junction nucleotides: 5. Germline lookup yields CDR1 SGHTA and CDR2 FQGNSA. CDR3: CASSLRTGGNNEQFF. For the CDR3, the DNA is TGTGCCAGCAGCCTTAGGACAGGGGGCAACAATGAGCAGTTCTTC.

CDR3 region: CASSLRSGGVQETQYF. CDR3 nucleotides: TGTGCCAGCAGCTTACGTAGCGGGGGGGTACAAGAGACCCAGTACTTC. The rearrangement joins TRBV11-1 to TRBJ2-5, with 11 bases matching TRBD2. Germline trimming cut 2 bases from V and 2 bases from J; bases unmatched to any gene: 4. Looked up from germline, CDR1 is SGHAT and CDR2 is FQDESV (reference sequence). There are 16 residues in the CDR3.

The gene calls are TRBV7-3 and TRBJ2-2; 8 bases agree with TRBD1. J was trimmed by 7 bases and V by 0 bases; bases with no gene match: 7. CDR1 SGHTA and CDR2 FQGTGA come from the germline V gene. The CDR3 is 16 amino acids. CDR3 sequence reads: CASSLTGTGSVGELFF. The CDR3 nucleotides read TGTGCCAGCAGCTTAACCGGGACAGGATCGGTCGGGGAGCTGTTTTTT.

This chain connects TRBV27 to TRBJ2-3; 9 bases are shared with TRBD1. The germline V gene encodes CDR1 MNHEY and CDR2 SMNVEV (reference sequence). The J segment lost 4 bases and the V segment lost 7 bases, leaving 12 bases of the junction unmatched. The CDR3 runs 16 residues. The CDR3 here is CASTPRDREFPDTQYF. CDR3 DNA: TGTGCCAGCACCCCGCGGGACAGGGAGTTTCCAGATACGCAGTATTTT.

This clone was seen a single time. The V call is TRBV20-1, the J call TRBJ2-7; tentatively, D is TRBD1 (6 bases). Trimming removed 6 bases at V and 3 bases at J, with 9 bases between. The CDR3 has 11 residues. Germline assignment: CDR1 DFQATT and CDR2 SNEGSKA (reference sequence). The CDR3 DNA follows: TGCAGTGCAAAACAGGGCTACGAGCAGTACTTC. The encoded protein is CSAKQGYEQYF.

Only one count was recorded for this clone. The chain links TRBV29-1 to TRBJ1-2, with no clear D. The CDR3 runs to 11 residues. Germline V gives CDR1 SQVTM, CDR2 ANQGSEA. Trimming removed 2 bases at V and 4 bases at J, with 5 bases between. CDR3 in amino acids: CSVELSYGYTF. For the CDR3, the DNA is TGCAGCGTTGAACTGAGCTATGGCTACACCTTC.

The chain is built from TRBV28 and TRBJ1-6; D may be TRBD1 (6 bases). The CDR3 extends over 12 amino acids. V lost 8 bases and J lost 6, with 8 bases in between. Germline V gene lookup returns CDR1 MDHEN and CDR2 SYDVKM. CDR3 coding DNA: TGTGCCAGCCGACAGGTTAATTCACCCCTCCACTTT. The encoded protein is CASRQVNSPLHF. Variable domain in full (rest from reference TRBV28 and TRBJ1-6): DVKVTQSSRYLVKRTGEKVFLECVQDMDHENMFWYRQDPGLGLRLIYFSYDVKMKEKGDIPEGYSVSREKKERFSLILESASTNQTSMYLCASRQVNSPLHFGNGTRLTVT.

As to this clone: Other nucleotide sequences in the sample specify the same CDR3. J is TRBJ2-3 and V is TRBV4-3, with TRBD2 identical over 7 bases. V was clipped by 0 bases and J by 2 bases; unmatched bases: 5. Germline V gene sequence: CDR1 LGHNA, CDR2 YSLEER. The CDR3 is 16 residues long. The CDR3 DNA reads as TGCGCCAGCAGCCAAGAGGGACGGGGGGACACAGATACGCAGTATTTT. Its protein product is CASSQEGRGDTDTQYF.

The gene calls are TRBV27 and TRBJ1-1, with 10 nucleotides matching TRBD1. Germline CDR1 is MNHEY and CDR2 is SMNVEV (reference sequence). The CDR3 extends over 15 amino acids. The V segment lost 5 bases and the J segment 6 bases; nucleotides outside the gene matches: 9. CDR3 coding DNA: TGTGCCAGCAGTCCCGGACAGGGGGAAATACCTGAAGCTTTCTTT. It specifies CASSPGQGEIPEAFF.

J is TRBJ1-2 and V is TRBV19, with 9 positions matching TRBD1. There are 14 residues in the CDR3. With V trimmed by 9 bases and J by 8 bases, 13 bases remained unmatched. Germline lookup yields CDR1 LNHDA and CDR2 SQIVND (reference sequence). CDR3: CASGARDRAEGYTF. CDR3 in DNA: TGTGCCAGCGGCGCTCGGGACAGGGCTGAAGGCTACACCTTC. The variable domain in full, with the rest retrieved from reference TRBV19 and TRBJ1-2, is DGGITQSPKYLFRKEGQNVTLSCEQNLNHDAMYWYRQDPGQGLRLIYYSQIVNDFQKGDIAEGYSVSREKKESFPLTVTSAQKNPTAFYLCASGARDRAEGYTFGSGTRLTVV.

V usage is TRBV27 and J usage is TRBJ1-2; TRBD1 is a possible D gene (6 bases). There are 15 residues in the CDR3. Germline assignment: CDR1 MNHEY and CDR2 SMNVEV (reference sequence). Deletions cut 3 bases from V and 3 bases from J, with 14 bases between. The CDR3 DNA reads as TGTGCCAGCAGTTTTCGTTTTGGACAGTACTATGGCTACACCTTC. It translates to CASSFRFGQYYGYTF.

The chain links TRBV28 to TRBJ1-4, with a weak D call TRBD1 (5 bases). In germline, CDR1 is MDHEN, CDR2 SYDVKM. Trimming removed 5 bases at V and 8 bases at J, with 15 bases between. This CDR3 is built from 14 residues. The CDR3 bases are TGTGCCAGCAGTCCCCCCCAGGGCTGGGAAAAACTGTTTTTT. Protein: CASSPPQGWEKLFF. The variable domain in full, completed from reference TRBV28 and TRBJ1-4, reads DVKVTQSSRYLVKRTGEKVFLECVQDMDHENMFWYRQDPGLGLRLIYFSYDVKMKEKGDIPEGYSVSREKKERFSLILESASTNQTSMYLCASSPPQGWEKLFFGSGTQLSVL.

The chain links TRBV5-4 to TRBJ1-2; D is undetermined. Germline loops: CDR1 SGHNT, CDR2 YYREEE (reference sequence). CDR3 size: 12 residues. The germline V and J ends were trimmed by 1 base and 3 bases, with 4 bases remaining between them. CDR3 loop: CASSLPDYGYTF. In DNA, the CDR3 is TGTGCCAGCAGCTTGCCCGACTATGGCTACACCTTC.

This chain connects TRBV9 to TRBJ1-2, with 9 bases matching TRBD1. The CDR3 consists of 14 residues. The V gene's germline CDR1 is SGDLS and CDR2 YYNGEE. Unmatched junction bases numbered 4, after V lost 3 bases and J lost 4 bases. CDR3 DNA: TGTGCCAGCAGCGCCGGGACAGGGCCCTATGGCTACACCTTC. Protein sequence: CASSAGTGPYGYTF.

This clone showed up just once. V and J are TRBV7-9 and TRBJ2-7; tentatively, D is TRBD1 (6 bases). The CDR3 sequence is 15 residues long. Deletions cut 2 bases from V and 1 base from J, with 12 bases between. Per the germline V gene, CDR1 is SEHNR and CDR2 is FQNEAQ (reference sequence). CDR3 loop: CASSLMGAQSYEQYF. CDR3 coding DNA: TGTGCCAGCAGCTTAATGGGGGCGCAATCCTACGAGCAGTACTTC.

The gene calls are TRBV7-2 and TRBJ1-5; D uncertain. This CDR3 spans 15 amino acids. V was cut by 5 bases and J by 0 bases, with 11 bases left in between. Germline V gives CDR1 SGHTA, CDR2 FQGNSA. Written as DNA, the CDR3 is TGTGCCAGCAGCCTAGGATCTACTAGCAATCAGCCCCAGCATTTT. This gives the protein CASSLGSTSNQPQHF.

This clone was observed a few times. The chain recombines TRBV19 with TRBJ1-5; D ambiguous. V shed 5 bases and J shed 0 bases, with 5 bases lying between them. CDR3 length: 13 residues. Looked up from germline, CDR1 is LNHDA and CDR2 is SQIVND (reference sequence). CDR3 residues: CASSPLSNQPQHF. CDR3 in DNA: TGTGCCAGTAGTCCCCTTAGCAATCAGCCCCAGCATTTT. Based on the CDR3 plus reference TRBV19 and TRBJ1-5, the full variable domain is DGGITQSPKYLFRKEGQNVTLSCEQNLNHDAMYWYRQDPGQGLRLIYYSQIVNDFQKGDIAEGYSVSREKKESFPLTVTSAQKNPTAFYLCASSPLSNQPQHFGDGTRLSIL.

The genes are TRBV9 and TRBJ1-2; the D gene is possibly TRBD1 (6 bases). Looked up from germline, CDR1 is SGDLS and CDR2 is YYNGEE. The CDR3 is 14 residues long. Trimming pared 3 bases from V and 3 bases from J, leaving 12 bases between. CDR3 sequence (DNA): TGTGCCAGCAGCGAGGGGGTGCGAGACTATGGCTACACCTTC. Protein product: CASSEGVRDYGYTF.

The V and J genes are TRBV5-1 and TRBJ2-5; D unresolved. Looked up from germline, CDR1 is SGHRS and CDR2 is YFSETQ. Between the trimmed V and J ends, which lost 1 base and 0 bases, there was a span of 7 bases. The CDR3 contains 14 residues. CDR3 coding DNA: TGCGCCAGCAGCTTGCGTTTAGACCAAGAGACCCAGTACTTC. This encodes CASSLRLDQETQYF.